This passage covers 17 T cell receptor beta chains from one sample sequenced in a study of T cell responses to AZD1222 COVID-19 vaccine. The table came from immunoSEQ multiplex PCR; TCRdb's copy has only in-frame clones and leaves some out. The top ten hold around 2.9% of the sample, which has over 130,000 clones, around 90% seen once. Sequenced here: peripheral blood, sampled 28 days after the second AZD1222 dose. These TCRs come from an adult who received the AZD1222 COVID-19 vaccine.

This clone was observed a few times. V usage is TRBV4-1 and J usage is TRBJ2-5, with 8 bases fitting TRBD1. Germline V CDR1 and CDR2: MGHRA, YSYEKL. The CDR3 contains 15 residues. The trim removed 3 bases at V and 4 bases at J, leaving 7 bases unmatched. CDR3 amino acids: CASSHILDRGETQYF. CDR3 nucleotides: TGCGCCAGCAGCCATATACTAGACAGGGGAGAGACCCAGTACTTC.

The chain couples TRBV21-1 to TRBJ2-1; the D segment call TRBD1 is taken from the table without a DNA check. TRBV21-1 is a documented pseudogene. CDR3 length: 17 residues. The DNA of the CDR3 is TGTGCCAGCAGCAAAGCCCTGGACAGGGAGTCCTACAATGAGCAGTTCTTC. Protein product: CASSKALDRESYNEQFF.

This rearrangement joins TRBV13 to TRBJ1-1, with 9 positions matching TRBD1. The CDR3 consists of 15 residues. Trimming cost V 5 bases and J 1 base; bases outside gene matches: 5. Germline values: CDR1 PRHDT, CDR2 FYEKMQ (reference sequence). The CDR3 DNA is TGTGCCAGCAGCATATCGGGACAGGGGAACACTGAAGCTTTCTTT. It encodes CASSISGQGNTEAFF.

The V gene is TRBV9, the J gene TRBJ1-2; TRBD1 might be the D (5 bases). The V and J ends lost 0 bases and 5 bases respectively, with 8 bases between them. This CDR3 is 13 amino acids long. Germline V CDR1 and CDR2: SGDLS, YYNGEE. This chain's CDR3 is CASSVDAGYGYTF. CDR3 coding DNA: TGTGCCAGCAGCGTAGATGCAGGGTATGGCTACACCTTC.

The CDR3 region is CASSSSGTEAFF. In DNA form, the CDR3 reads TGCGCCAGCAGCTCGTCCGGGACTGAAGCTTTCTTT. The chain couples TRBV5-1 to TRBJ1-1; D unresolved. V lost 3 bases, J lost 5 bases, and 8 bases lay in between. Per the germline V gene, CDR1 is SGHRS and CDR2 is YFSETQ. This CDR3 is built from 12 residues.

The rearrangement joins TRBV11-2 to TRBJ2-1, with D tentatively TRBD1 or TRBD2 (5 bases each). Germline CDR1 and CDR2: SGHAT and FQNNGV. The CDR3 is 16 residues long. V lost 3 bases to trimming and J lost 0 bases, with 12 bases between them. For the CDR3, the DNA is TGTGCCAGCAGCTTTGAGGGGATTAGCTCCTACAATGAGCAGTTCTTC. Translated, it gives CASSFEGISSYNEQFF.

The chain combines TRBV29-1 with TRBJ1-1; D is undetermined. Trimming stripped 4 bases from V and 2 bases from J, with 11 bases between. The CDR3 spans 13 residues. Germline loops: CDR1 SQVTM, CDR2 ANQGSEA. CDR3 DNA: TGCAGCGTTGTTCAAGTAGACAACACTGAAGCTTTCTTT. Encoded protein: CSVVQVDNTEAFF.

This clone was found once. The chain employs TRBV19 and TRBJ2-1; the D gene is possibly TRBD2 (6 bases). The V end lost 3 bases, the J end lost 2 bases, and 20 bases lay between the germline ends. Looked up from germline, CDR1 is LNHDA and CDR2 is SQIVND (reference sequence). This CDR3 has 18 amino acids. The CDR3 region is CASSIPHLASVAYNEQFF. The CDR3 region has the DNA TGTGCCAGTAGTATCCCTCACCTGGCTAGCGTAGCCTACAATGAGCAGTTCTTC.

The J gene is TRBJ1-2, the V gene TRBV7-9; no firm D call. The CDR3 is made up of 12 amino acids. The germline gives CDR1 SEHNR, CDR2 FQNEAQ (reference sequence). Trimming shortened V by 3 bases and J by 9 bases, and 11 bases separated the two germline ends. The CDR3 nucleotides read TGTGCCAGCAGCTTGGGAAGGGATAGCTACACCTTC. Amino acids: CASSLGRDSYTF.

V usage is TRBV5-6 and J usage is TRBJ2-7; D possibly corresponds to TRBD1 (6 bases). Germline assignment: CDR1 SGHDT and CDR2 YYEEEE. Trimming pared 5 bases from V and 0 bases from J, leaving 15 bases between. The length of the CDR3 is 15 residues. The CDR3 bases are TGTGCCAGCAGGGGACGACAGGCCAACTCCTACGAGCAGTACTTC. The encoded protein is CASRGRQANSYEQYF.

V and J are TRBV4-1 and TRBJ1-2, with unresolved D. Germline CDR1 is MGHRA and CDR2 is YSYEKL. This CDR3 comprises 18 residues. Between the trimmed V and J ends, which lost 0 bases and 2 bases, there was a span of 19 bases. CDR3 sequence (DNA): TGCGCCAGCAGCCAAGATTTCTTATCCCGGGCCCAGAACTATGGCTACACCTTC. Protein: CASSQDFLSRAQNYGYTF.

The chain joins TRBV12-3 or TRBV12-4 to TRBJ2-5; maybe TRBD2 (5 bases). Trimming took 5 bases from V and 7 from J, leaving 14 bases between them. The CDR3 spans 13 residues. The CDR3 here is CASSASNSVTQYF. The CDR3 DNA sequence: TGTGCCAGCAGTGCTAGCAACTCCGTGACCCAGTACTTC.

This chain uses TRBV6-5 with TRBJ2-7; 12 bases map to TRBD2. This CDR3 has 14 amino acids. Trimming at V came to 10 bases and at J to 4 bases, leaving 8 bases not matched to a gene. The germline V gene has CDR1 MNHEY and CDR2 SVGAGI. CDR3 DNA: TGTGCCACCCTGGGAACTAGCGGGAGGTACGAGCAGTACTTC. This codes for CATLGTSGRYEQYF.

This chain uses TRBV25-1 with TRBJ2-7; 7 bases fit TRBD1. The CDR3 length is 14 residues. Trimming at V came to 6 bases and at J to 3 bases, leaving 8 bases not matched to a gene. The V gene's germline CDR1 is MGHDK and CDR2 SYGVNS. The CDR3 loop is CASRAGGKGYEQYF. The CDR3 DNA reads TGTGCCAGCAGGGCAGGGGGAAAGGGCTACGAGCAGTACTTC.

The rearrangement uses TRBV19 and TRBJ2-7; D call uncertain. Germline CDR1 reads LNHDA; CDR2 reads SQIVND (reference sequence). The CDR3 covers 15 residues. Trimming shortened V by 5 bases and J by 5 bases, and 19 bases separated the two germline ends. The CDR3 reads CASSPTGPAANEQYF. Here the CDR3 DNA reads TGTGCCAGTAGTCCCACGGGCCCAGCCGCAAACGAGCAGTACTTC.

The genes are TRBV2 and TRBJ2-7; no definite D call. The CDR3 is 14 amino acids. Trimming took off 4 bases at V and 1 base at J, with 11 bases between the two ends. From germline, CDR1 is SNHLY and CDR2 FYNNEI. This CDR3 reads CASSGRTFSYEQYF. As DNA, the CDR3 is TGTGCCAGCAGTGGACGGACCTTTTCCTACGAGCAGTACTTC.

This rearrangement joins TRBV10-2 to TRBJ2-3, with D tentatively TRBD2 (6 bases). The length of the CDR3 is 19 residues. Looked up from germline, CDR1 is WSHSY and CDR2 is SAAADI. The V and J ends lost 0 bases and 2 bases respectively, with 21 bases between them. Written as DNA, the CDR3 is TGCGCCAGCAGTGAGTCCCCCATGGGGGGAGTGGGCTCCACAGATACGCAGTATTTT. Protein sequence: CASSESPMGGVGSTDTQYF.